Following are 10 T cell receptor beta chains from one sample sequenced in a study of cytomegalovirus exposure and HLA in healthy donors. Here immunoSEQ multiplex PCR was the method, and the copy in TCRdb shows in-frame clones only, minus some. Of about 140,000 clones listed, roughly 90% are singletons. Material for sequencing was PBMCs. Receptors originate from a man in his late teens or twenties in good health and CMV-seronegative.

This clone has a handful of counts. V and J are TRBV4-3 and TRBJ1-4; 9 nucleotides line up with TRBD1. Germline V gene lookup returns CDR1 LGHNA and CDR2 YSLEER. V shed 0 bases, J shed 6 bases, and the junction held 5 bases outside the gene matches. The CDR3 runs 16 residues. The CDR3 here is CASSQDPGTGYEKLFF. CDR3 nucleotide sequence: TGCGCCAGCAGCCAAGATCCCGGGACAGGGTATGAAAAACTGTTTTTT.

This chain links TRBV5-5 with TRBJ1-1; 7 positions match TRBD1. The CDR3 has 14 residues. Germline V gene lookup returns CDR1 SGHKS and CDR2 YYEKEE (reference sequence). V trimming: 5 bases; J trimming: 5 bases; junction bases outside the gene matches: 9. The CDR3 DNA sequence: TGTGCCAGCAGACCAACAGGGGTAGGTACTGAAGCTTTCTTT. It yields the protein CASRPTGVGTEAFF. Full variable domain (remainder filled in from reference TRBV5-5 and TRBJ1-1): DAGVTQSPTHLIKTRGQQVTLRCSPISGHKSVSWYQQVLGQGPQFIFQYYEKEERGRGNFPDRFSARQFPNYSSELNVNALLLGDSALYLCASRPTGVGTEAFFGQGTRLTVV.

V usage is TRBV19 and J usage is TRBJ1-2, with D possibly being TRBD1 (6 bases). Trimming took off 1 base at V and 0 bases at J, with 6 bases between the two ends. CDR1 is LNHDA and CDR2 is SQIVND in the germline V gene (reference sequence). The CDR3 extends over 14 amino acids. The CDR3 spells CASSIGTANYGYTF. In DNA, the CDR3 is TGTGCCAGTAGTATAGGGACAGCTAACTATGGCTACACCTTC.

V usage is TRBV7-6 and J usage is TRBJ1-1; D is possibly TRBD1 (5 bases). V gave up 1 base and J gave up 2 bases, with 14 bases separating them. The CDR3 consists of 16 residues. Germline V gives CDR1 SGHVS, CDR2 FNYEAQ. CDR3 amino acids: CASSLVSGPTNTEAFF. The CDR3 DNA reads as TGTGCCAGCAGCTTAGTGTCAGGGCCCACAAACACTGAAGCTTTCTTT.

The rearrangement uses TRBV15 and TRBJ2-7; TRBD2 agrees at 15 bases. Germline V gene data show CDR1 as LNHNV and CDR2 as YYDKDF (reference sequence). V gave up 5 bases and J gave up 6 bases; unmatched junction bases: 5. The CDR3 is 15 residues long. The CDR3 bases are TGTGCCACCAGCTTCGGGACTAGCGGGAGGCTCGAGCAGTACGTC. This translates into CATSFGTSGRLEQYV.

This chain's CDR3 is CASGLHGTSNTEAFF. The CDR3 DNA is TGTGCCAGCGGCCTACACGGGACATCGAACACTGAAGCTTTCTTT. The genes are TRBV27 and TRBJ1-1; weak D call: TRBD1 (6 bases). Germline CDR1 and CDR2: MNHEY and SMNVEV (reference sequence). The CDR3 is 15 amino acids. The V and J ends lost 8 bases and 1 base respectively, with 17 bases between them.

This chain uses TRBV6-5 with TRBJ2-5; 7 bases fit TRBD1. The junction had 7 bases not matched to a gene; V was cut back by 10 bases and J by 2 bases. CDR1 and CDR2 from the germline V gene are MNHEY and SVGAGI. This CDR3 contains 13 residues. The CDR3 region has the DNA TGTGCCACCAACAGGGGCGGACAAGAGACCCAGTACTTC. Protein product: CATNRGGQETQYF.

This clone was seen only once. This sequence joins TRBV11-2 and TRBJ2-1; 12 bases are a match to TRBD1. Germline V CDR1 and CDR2: SGHAT, FQNNGV. V lost 5 bases and J lost 8; bases outside the gene matches: 7. The CDR3 length is 15 residues. The CDR3 region has the DNA TGTGCCAGCAGCCGACCGGGACAGGGGGCTCATGAGCAGTTCTTC. Its protein product is CASSRPGQGAHEQFF. Based on the CDR3 plus reference TRBV11-2 and TRBJ2-1, the full variable domain is EAGVAQSPRYKIIEKRQSVAFWCNPISGHATLYWYQQILGQGPKLLIQFQNNGVVDDSQLPKDRFSAERLKGVDSTLKIQPAKLEDSAVYLCASSRPGQGAHEQFFGPGTRLTVL.

The chain recombines TRBV6-4 with TRBJ1-5; possible D gene TRBD1, 6 bases. This CDR3 contains 13 residues. Trimming pared 5 bases from V and 7 bases from J, leaving 12 bases between. In germline, CDR1 is MRHNA, CDR2 SNTAGT. CDR3 in amino acids: CASSIGQTQPQHF. CDR3 sequence (DNA): TGTGCCAGCAGTATCGGACAGACGCAGCCCCAGCATTTT.

This clone appeared once. The chain couples TRBV7-2 to TRBJ1-1; D is perhaps TRBD1 (5 bases). In germline, CDR1 is SGHTA, CDR2 FQGNSA. CDR3 size: 16 residues. The V and J ends lost 3 bases and 0 bases respectively, with 14 bases between them. CDR3 region: CASSFPIKDMNTEAFF. CDR3 sequence (DNA): TGTGCCAGCAGCTTCCCCATCAAGGACATGAACACTGAAGCTTTCTTT.